The rows below give T cell receptor beta chains drawn from one sample of a study of blood T cells in healthy people across ages. TCRdb itself ran the 5' RACE reads through MiXCR, one entry per CDR3 protein. The sample contains some 1.5 million distinct CDR3 sequences, under 55% of which appear only once. Specimen: blood. The receptors derive from a woman younger than 30 in good health. CDR3s include the opening cysteine and the closing phenylalanine or tryptophan. Each record gives: clone size, V gene, J gene, D gene, CDR3 DNA, CDR3 protein. The D gene is left open where the match is weak. Clone size appears in some rows only: once, few, many, or a class for an expanded clone.

clone size: NA; V gene: TRBV29-1; J gene: TRBJ2-5; D gene: NA; CDR3 DNA: TGCAGCGTTGCGCAGTACCAAGAGACCCAGTACTTC; CDR3 protein: CSVAQYQETQYF
clone size: NA; V gene: TRBV20-1; J gene: TRBJ2-5; D gene: TRBD2; CDR3 DNA: TGCAGTGCTAGGTTGGGACTATCCTCGCGAGATGAGCAGTACTTC; CDR3 protein: CSARLGLSSRDEQYF
clone size: few; V gene: TRBV10-3; J gene: TRBJ2-7; D gene: NA; CDR3 DNA: TGTGCCATCAGTGAGAGTAATCAGGGATATGACGAGCAGTACTTC; CDR3 protein: CAISESNQGYDEQYF
clone size: few; V gene: TRBV12-5; J gene: TRBJ2-1; D gene: TRBD2; CDR3 DNA: TGTGCTAGTGGTGTGGCCCTAGCGGGCCCTAGCTCCTACAATGAGCAGTTCTTC; CDR3 protein: CASGVALAGPSSYNEQFF
clone size: NA; V gene: TRBV7-9; J gene: TRBJ2-1; D gene: NA; CDR3 DNA: TGTGCCAGCAGCTTTAGGTCCGGGTCTAGCCTCGATGAGCAGTTCTTC; CDR3 protein: CASSFRSGSSLDEQFF
clone size: NA; V gene: TRBV5-1; J gene: TRBJ2-3; D gene: NA; CDR3 DNA: TGCGCCAGCAGCTTGGGAGTTGCCACAGATACGCAGTATTTT; CDR3 protein: CASSLGVATDTQYF
clone size: few; V gene: TRBV12-3/TRBV12-4; J gene: TRBJ1-2; D gene: TRBD1; CDR3 DNA: TGTGCCAGCAGTGCCCGGACAGGGGGATACTATGGCTACACCTTC; CDR3 protein: CASSARTGGYYGYTF
clone size: once; V gene: TRBV6-2/TRBV6-3; J gene: TRBJ2-2; D gene: TRBD2; CDR3 DNA: TGTGCCAGCAGTGCGACTAGCGGGAGGCCCGTAGGGGAGCTGTTTTTT; CDR3 protein: CASSATSGRPVGELFF
clone size: few; V gene: TRBV7-2; J gene: TRBJ1-1; D gene: NA; CDR3 DNA: TGTGCCAGCAGCCCCAACCGTGGTGACACTGAAGCTTTCTTT; CDR3 protein: CASSPNRGDTEAFF
clone size: NA; V gene: TRBV4-1; J gene: TRBJ1-2; D gene: NA; CDR3 DNA: TGCGCCAGCAGCCAAGTTCGGGCAATAGATGGCTACACCTTC; CDR3 protein: CASSQVRAIDGYTF
clone size: NA; V gene: TRBV2; J gene: TRBJ2-3; D gene: TRBD2; CDR3 DNA: TGTGCCAGCAGTGATTGGCTAGCGGGGGGCACTAGCACAGATACGCAGTATTTT; CDR3 protein: CASSDWLAGGTSTDTQYF
clone size: NA; V gene: TRBV20-1; J gene: TRBJ1-1; D gene: NA; CDR3 DNA: TGCAGTGCTAGTGGGCCAGGGTTATTTACTAGCCTGAACACTGAAGCTTTCTTT; CDR3 protein: CSASGPGLFTSLNTEAFF
clone size: once; V gene: TRBV5-1; J gene: TRBJ2-1; D gene: NA; CDR3 DNA: TGCGCCAGCAGCTTGGGCTCCGACTTTTACAATGAGCAGTTCTTC; CDR3 protein: CASSLGSDFYNEQFF
clone size: few; V gene: TRBV4-1; J gene: TRBJ2-7; D gene: NA; CDR3 DNA: TGCGCCAGCAGCCAAGAACCCGGGACCGAGCAGTACTTC; CDR3 protein: CASSQEPGTEQYF
clone size: NA; V gene: TRBV6-5; J gene: TRBJ2-5; D gene: NA; CDR3 DNA: TGTGCCAGCAGTTACTCGCGGACTAACCAAGAGACCCAGTACTTC; CDR3 protein: CASSYSRTNQETQYF
clone size: NA; V gene: TRBV20-1; J gene: TRBJ2-1; D gene: NA; CDR3 DNA: TGCAGTGCTAGTCTTTTAGCGGCATTTGACAATGAGCAGTTCTTC; CDR3 protein: CSASLLAAFDNEQFF
clone size: NA; V gene: TRBV3-1; J gene: TRBJ2-5; D gene: NA; CDR3 DNA: TGTGCCAGCAGCGTCCCCCCAGAGACCCAGTACTTC; CDR3 protein: CASSVPPETQYF
clone size: few; V gene: TRBV11-3; J gene: TRBJ2-1; D gene: TRBD2; CDR3 DNA: TGTGCCAGCAGCTTAGATCCAGCGGGGGGGCGGGGTGAGCAGTTCTTC; CDR3 protein: CASSLDPAGGRGEQFF
clone size: few; V gene: TRBV6-2/TRBV6-3; J gene: TRBJ2-3; D gene: NA; CDR3 DNA: TGTGCCAGCAGTTACAATTTCGCGCAGTATTTT; CDR3 protein: CASSYNFAQYF
clone size: NA; V gene: TRBV5-6; J gene: TRBJ1-1; D gene: TRBD1; CDR3 DNA: TGTGCCAGCAGCTTGGTGGGACAGGCTTTACTAGAAGCTTTCTTT; CDR3 protein: CASSLVGQALLEAFF
clone size: NA; V gene: TRBV3-1; J gene: TRBJ2-5; D gene: NA; CDR3 DNA: TGTGCCAGCAGCCAAGACCGGAGTTTTAATGAGCAGTACTTC; CDR3 protein: CASSQDRSFNEQYF
clone size: NA; V gene: TRBV4-2; J gene: TRBJ2-1; D gene: TRBD2; CDR3 DNA: TGTGCCAGCAGCCAACTAAGCGGGAGTTTAACACGGGAGCAGTTCTTC; CDR3 protein: CASSQLSGSLTREQFF
clone size: few; V gene: TRBV4-3; J gene: TRBJ1-2; D gene: NA; CDR3 DNA: TGCGCCAGCAGCACAAAGGAGGCTTCAGGGAAGGGCTATGGCTACACCTTC; CDR3 protein: CASSTKEASGKGYGYTF
clone size: NA; V gene: TRBV3-1; J gene: TRBJ2-1; D gene: NA; CDR3 DNA: TGTGCCAGCAGCCAGGTCGCGGGAACCTACAATGAGCAGTTCTTC; CDR3 protein: CASSQVAGTYNEQFF
clone size: NA; V gene: TRBV28; J gene: TRBJ2-7; D gene: TRBD2; CDR3 DNA: TGTGCCAGCAGTCCGGGGACTAGCGGGAGAGGGAAGCAGTACTTC; CDR3 protein: CASSPGTSGRGKQYF
clone size: NA; V gene: TRBV27; J gene: TRBJ2-1; D gene: TRBD2; CDR3 DNA: TGTGCCAGCGCGGGAGTTTACCCCAATGAGCAGTTCTTC; CDR3 protein: CASAGVYPNEQFF
clone size: many; V gene: TRBV6-6; J gene: TRBJ2-1; D gene: NA; CDR3 DNA: TGTGCCAGCAGCCCCGGGGACAATGAGCAGTTCTTC; CDR3 protein: CASSPGDNEQFF
clone size: NA; V gene: TRBV12-3/TRBV12-4; J gene: TRBJ2-5; D gene: NA; CDR3 DNA: TGTGCCAGCAGGATGGGTGGAACCGAAGAGACCCAGTACTTC; CDR3 protein: CASRMGGTEETQYF
clone size: few; V gene: TRBV7-2; J gene: TRBJ1-2; D gene: TRBD1; CDR3 DNA: TGTGCCAGCAGCTTAGAGGACAGGGTCGAGGGCTACACCTTC; CDR3 protein: CASSLEDRVEGYTF
clone size: NA; V gene: TRBV15; J gene: TRBJ2-1; D gene: NA; CDR3 DNA: TGTGCCACCAGGGACAGGGGTAGCGGGAGCTCCTACAATGAGCAGTTCTTC; CDR3 protein: CATRDRGSGSSYNEQFF
clone size: NA; V gene: TRBV4-2; J gene: TRBJ2-1; D gene: TRBD2; CDR3 DNA: TGTGCCAGCAGCCAAGACCTAGTAGCGGGAGTTCTCTGGAATGAGCAGTTCTTC; CDR3 protein: CASSQDLVAGVLWNEQFF
clone size: NA; V gene: TRBV6-5; J gene: TRBJ2-7; D gene: NA; CDR3 DNA: TGTGCCAGCAGTTACTCGTACGGGAACTTCTACGAGCAGTACTTC; CDR3 protein: CASSYSYGNFYEQYF
clone size: NA; V gene: TRBV11-3; J gene: TRBJ2-1; D gene: NA; CDR3 DNA: TGTGCCAGCAGCTTAGATAGGTCCCGGATGAATGAGCAGTTCTTC; CDR3 protein: CASSLDRSRMNEQFF
clone size: few; V gene: TRBV10-3; J gene: TRBJ2-7; D gene: NA; CDR3 DNA: TGTGCCACCGGAGGTCCCTTAGGGGAGCAGTACTTC; CDR3 protein: CATGGPLGEQYF
clone size: NA; V gene: TRBV11-2; J gene: TRBJ2-7; D gene: TRBD2; CDR3 DNA: TGTGCCAGCAGCATACTAGCGGGGGGACGCGAGCAGTACTTC; CDR3 protein: CASSILAGGREQYF
clone size: NA; V gene: TRBV7-2; J gene: TRBJ2-7; D gene: TRBD2; CDR3 DNA: TGTGCCAGCAGCATATCCGGGACTAGCAGCTACGAGCAGTACTTC; CDR3 protein: CASSISGTSSYEQYF
clone size: NA; V gene: TRBV20-1; J gene: TRBJ2-7; D gene: NA; CDR3 DNA: TGCAGTGCTAGAGGCGGGTATGGGTACGAGCAGTACTTC; CDR3 protein: CSARGGYGYEQYF
clone size: NA; V gene: TRBV7-2; J gene: TRBJ2-3; D gene: NA; CDR3 DNA: TGTGCCGGCCGACTAACCTCTAGCACAGATACGCAGTATTTT; CDR3 protein: CAGRLTSSTDTQYF
clone size: many; V gene: TRBV5-1; J gene: TRBJ2-3; D gene: NA; CDR3 DNA: TGTGCCAGCAGCTTAGTCGTGGGGAGCACAGATACGCAGTATTTT; CDR3 protein: CASSLVVGSTDTQYF
clone size: NA; V gene: TRBV4-2; J gene: TRBJ2-6; D gene: NA; CDR3 DNA: TGTGCCAGCAGCCATCGGGGAAGTGGGGCCAACGTCCTGACTTTC; CDR3 protein: CASSHRGSGANVLTF
clone size: NA; V gene: TRBV25-1; J gene: TRBJ1-1; D gene: NA; CDR3 DNA: TGTGCCAGCAGTCAGTTACAGGGAATGAACACTGAAGCTTTCTTT; CDR3 protein: CASSQLQGMNTEAFF
clone size: NA; V gene: TRBV5-1; J gene: TRBJ2-3; D gene: TRBD1; CDR3 DNA: TGCGCCAGCAGCCGCGGACAGGCTGCAGATACGCAGTATTTT; CDR3 protein: CASSRGQAADTQYF
clone size: few; V gene: TRBV27; J gene: TRBJ2-1; D gene: NA; CDR3 DNA: TGTGCCAGCAGTTTATCAAGGTGGGGGTTCGATGAGCAGTTCTTC; CDR3 protein: CASSLSRWGFDEQFF
clone size: few; V gene: TRBV7-9; J gene: TRBJ2-3; D gene: NA; CDR3 DNA: TGTGCCAGCAGCCCCCGTAGGCAGAGCACAGATACGCAGTATTTT; CDR3 protein: CASSPRRQSTDTQYF
clone size: NA; V gene: TRBV7-2; J gene: TRBJ1-6; D gene: NA; CDR3 DNA: TGTGCCAGCAGCTTCAGGCCGGGCCCCGAATCACCCCTCCACTTT; CDR3 protein: CASSFRPGPESPLHF
clone size: NA; V gene: TRBV6-5; J gene: TRBJ2-7; D gene: TRBD1; CDR3 DNA: TGTGCCAGCAGAACGGACAGGCGAACCTACGAGCAGTACTTC; CDR3 protein: CASRTDRRTYEQYF
clone size: NA; V gene: TRBV10-3; J gene: TRBJ1-5; D gene: NA; CDR3 DNA: TGTGCCATCAGTGCGGCGACGGATAGCAATCAGCCCCAGCATTTT; CDR3 protein: CAISAATDSNQPQHF